This T cell receptor beta chain was identified in a study of T-cell memory formation after mild COVID-19. On the study more broadly: There were largely donor-specific TCR clusters. Study-level points and caveats: Several responding clones turned up in pre-infection memory, indicating that cross-reactive memory may have taken part. The study found contracting CD4+ clones mainly in CM and EM and contracting CD8+ clones in EMRA.

As concerns this clonotype: As yet, its antigen is unknown.

This CDR3 contains 14 residues. V gave up 3 bases and J gave up 7 bases; unmatched junction bases: 5. The germline gives CDR1 SGHRS, CDR2 YFSETQ. Libraries for TCRalpha and TCRbeta carried sample barcodes and unique molecular identifiers via 5'RACE. TCRdb recomputed calls from the 5' RACE reads with MiXCR, one row per CDR3 protein. The sample lists around 200,000 distinct CDR3 sequences, more than 9% occurring once. The chain joins TRBV5-1 to TRBJ1-4; 8 bases align to TRBD1. The TCR originated in a young man who had mild COVID-19 (a few samples of this study predate the infection). Cell type and time point are not known. Sequencing input: PBMCs or a T cell subset sorted from them (not recorded which). CDR3 nucleotides: TGCGCCAGCAGCTGGACAGGGTGGAGTGAAAAACTGTTTTTT. Its protein product is CASSWTGWSEKLFF.